This entry lists 21 T cell receptor beta chains sequenced from one sample in a study of identical twins (dated by TCRdb to about 2016). The library came from 5' RACE. Sequencer: Illumina HiSeq 2000. TCRdb reworked the public reads: Q25 trimming with fastp, MiXCR clone assembly, productive beta chains retained. Every distinct CDR3 protein forms one entry, paired with its most common genes and DNA. The sample yields around 1.7 million distinct CDR3 sequences; 32% were counted once. The leading ten clones occupy under 0.35% of the sample. Source material: cord blood. Receptors originate from a newborn girl in good health.

The rearrangement joins TRBV5-6 to TRBJ2-3; 8 bases are shared with TRBD1. The germline CDR1 and CDR2 sequences are SGHDT and YYEEEE. The CDR3 is 15 residues long. Trimming removed 4 bases from V and 6 bases from J; junction bases left unmatched: 10. This CDR3 reads CASSGGQALWDTQYF. The CDR3 DNA is TGTGCCAGCAGCGGGGGACAGGCACTCTGGGATACGCAGTATTTT.

The chain joins TRBV20-1 to TRBJ1-1; 7 bases map to TRBD1. The CDR3 is 11 amino acids. J was trimmed by 10 bases and V by 6 bases; bases with no gene match: 8. The germline CDR1 and CDR2 sequences are DFQATT and SNEGSKA (reference sequence). The CDR3 is CSAPRQGLAFF. The CDR3 DNA reads TGCAGTGCCCCTCGACAGGGCCTAGCTTTCTTT.

The sample holds a few counts of this clonotype. This chain connects TRBV7-2 to TRBJ1-2; possibly TRBD1 for D (6 bases). This CDR3 is built from 14 residues. V shed 4 bases and J shed 4 bases, with 13 bases lying between them. Germline V lookup: CDR1 SGHTA, CDR2 FQGNSA. The CDR3 loop reads CASSSRRDTYGYTF. CDR3 coding DNA: TGTGCCAGCAGCTCTAGGAGGGACACCTATGGCTACACCTTC.

This clonotype showed up just a few times. The chain carries TRBV6-1 and TRBJ1-4; TRBD1 matches 7 bases. There are 13 residues in the CDR3. Germline trimming cut 9 bases from V and 6 bases from J; bases unmatched to any gene: 7. CDR1 is MNHNS and CDR2 is SASEGT in the germline V gene. CDR3 sequence (DNA): TGTGCCAGTTCGGGACAGATATATGAAAAACTGTTTTTT. This codes for CASSGQIYEKLFF.

This rearrangement joins TRBV19 to TRBJ2-7; 9 bases match TRBD2. The V gene's germline CDR1 is LNHDA and CDR2 SQIVND (reference sequence). The trim removed 4 bases at V and 2 bases at J, leaving 9 bases unmatched. The CDR3 covers 16 residues. Here the CDR3 DNA reads TGTGCCAGTAGTACCATTAGCGGGAGCCTTCCCTACGAGCAGTACTTC. Translation gives CASSTISGSLPYEQYF.

This clonotype was counted ten times or more. The rearrangement joins TRBV7-4 to TRBJ2-5; no firm D call. V lost 2 bases, J lost 1 base, and 17 bases lay in between. Germline V CDR1 and CDR2: SGHVT, SQSDAQ. CDR3 length equals 17 residues. The CDR3 reads CASSLWYRPSTQETQYF. In nucleotides, the CDR3 is TGTGCCAGCAGCTTATGGTATAGGCCGTCAACCCAAGAGACCCAGTACTTC.

This chain links TRBV7-9 with TRBJ2-3, with TRBD2 matching 11 bases. V trimming: 3 bases; J trimming: 1 base; junction bases outside the gene matches: 12. Per the germline V gene, CDR1 is SEHNR and CDR2 is FQNEAQ (reference sequence). The CDR3 loop spans 19 amino acids. The CDR3, as DNA: TGTGCCAGCAGCTTTATTTCGGGACTAGCGGATGAAGGCACAGATACGCAGTATTTT. It codes for CASSFISGLADEGTDTQYF.

The chain's CDR3 is CASSLDSGQPQHF. The CDR3 region has the DNA TGTGCCAGCAGCTTAGATTCAGGTCAGCCCCAGCATTTT. The genes are TRBV11-2 and TRBJ1-5; D remains ambiguous. Trimming took off 0 bases at V and 6 bases at J, with 6 bases between the two ends. Germline assignment: CDR1 SGHAT and CDR2 FQNNGV. The CDR3 is 13 residues long.

This clonotype has only a few counts. The chain uses TRBV12-3 or TRBV12-4 and TRBJ2-7; D gene uncertain. The CDR3 sequence is 14 residues long. V was cut by 6 bases and J by 2 bases, with 14 bases left in between. CDR3 nucleotide sequence: TGTGCCAGCAGCACGCGTCGAGGCACCTACGAGCAGTACTTC. It translates to CASSTRRGTYEQYF.

V usage is TRBV19 and J usage is TRBJ2-5; TRBD2 aligns across 13 bases. J gave up 0 bases and V 6 bases, and 7 bases lay outside the gene matches. Germline-derived CDR1 and CDR2 are LNHDA and SQIVND (reference sequence). CDR3 length equals 17 residues. The CDR3 loop is CASSMGLAGMYQETQYF. CDR3 DNA: TGTGCCAGTAGCATGGGACTAGCGGGGATGTACCAAGAGACCCAGTACTTC.

The J gene is TRBJ2-1, the V gene TRBV7-9, with TRBD2 matching 9 bases. The CDR3 has 15 residues. V shed 2 bases and J 10 bases; nucleotides not matched to a gene: 9. Per germline, CDR1 SEHNR and CDR2 FQNEAQ (reference sequence). CDR3 nucleotide sequence: TGTGCCAGCAGCTTAAGGGGACTAGCATCGAGGGAGCAGTTCTTC. Its protein product is CASSLRGLASREQFF.

The chain joins TRBV4-2 to TRBJ2-7, with 9 bases that match TRBD2. Germline CDR1 and CDR2: LGHNA and YNFKEQ. The V and J ends lost 0 bases and 6 bases, in that order; junction bases with no gene match: 9. The CDR3 covers 16 residues. The CDR3: CASSQDGSSGGVEQYF. CDR3 nucleotide sequence: TGTGCCAGCAGCCAAGATGGAAGTAGCGGGGGAGTCGAGCAGTACTTC.

This clonotype was recorded a few times. CDR3 nucleotides: TGTGCCAGCAGTTACTCGCACCAGGGGACAGATACGCAGTATTTT. This encodes CASSYSHQGTDTQYF. V gene TRBV6-5 combines with J gene TRBJ2-3; D is possibly TRBD1 (6 bases). Trimming took off 0 bases at V and 3 bases at J, with 10 bases between the two ends. The germline gives CDR1 MNHEY, CDR2 SVGAGI. The CDR3 has 15 residues.

This clonotype has only a few counts. This chain links TRBV5-1 with TRBJ2-1; 9 bases line up with TRBD2. V trimming: 4 bases; J trimming: 0 bases; junction bases outside the gene matches: 8. Germline V lookup: CDR1 SGHRS, CDR2 YFSETQ. CDR3 length equals 17 residues. CDR3 nucleotides: TGCGCCAGCAGCACCCGACCTAGCGGGGTCTCCTACAATGAGCAGTTCTTC. Amino acid sequence: CASSTRPSGVSYNEQFF.

V gene TRBV10-3 combines with J gene TRBJ2-1, with 14 bases lining up with TRBD2. V lost 2 bases and J lost 9; bases outside the gene matches: 0. Germline V CDR1 and CDR2: ENHRY, SYGVKD. CDR3 length: 14 amino acids. CDR3 sequence: CAISEGLAGGEQFF. In DNA form, the CDR3 reads TGTGCCATCAGTGAGGGACTAGCGGGAGGTGAGCAGTTCTTC.

The chain couples TRBV11-3 to TRBJ2-7; D gene uncertain. The J call is doubtful: the DNA matches TRBJ2-5 better. CDR1 and CDR2 from the germline V gene are SGHNT and YENEEA. CDR3 size: 13 residues. CDR3 in DNA: TGTGCCAGCAGCTTAGATCTGAAAGGGACCCAGTACTTC. This gives the protein CASSLDLKGTQYF.

The genes are TRBV5-1 and TRBJ1-6; possibly TRBD1 for D (5 bases). Germline V gene sequence: CDR1 SGHRS, CDR2 YFSETQ. This CDR3 has 16 amino acids. The V end lost 1 base, the J end lost 0 bases, and 8 bases lay between the germline ends. The CDR3 is CASSLWGSSYNSPLHF. In nucleotides, the CDR3 is TGCGCCAGCAGCTTGTGGGGGAGCTCCTATAATTCACCCCTCCACTTT.

This chain connects TRBV4-2 to TRBJ2-1; possible D gene TRBD1, 5 bases. Near its end, the DNA agrees better with TRBJ2-7, so the J call may be wrong. Germline CDR1 LGHNA, CDR2 YNFKEQ. CDR3 length: 15 amino acids. This CDR3 reads CASSQGPGSYNEQYF. The CDR3 region has the DNA TGTGCCAGCAGCCAAGGGCCAGGGTCTTACAATGAGCAGTACTTC.

This clonotype was seen only a few times. The rearrangement joins TRBV14 to TRBJ1-1; perhaps TRBD1 as D (6 bases). This CDR3 has 15 amino acids. Deletions cut 4 bases from V and 0 bases from J, with 12 bases between. Germline V gene lookup returns CDR1 SGHDN and CDR2 FVKESK. CDR3 amino acids: CASSPHRDVNTEAFF. The CDR3 DNA reads TGTGCCAGCAGCCCCCACAGGGATGTGAACACTGAAGCTTTCTTT.

V gene TRBV20-1 combines with J gene TRBJ2-3, with 10 bases that match TRBD2. The V gene's germline CDR1 is DFQATT and CDR2 SNEGSKA (reference sequence). The CDR3 covers 18 residues. Germline trimming cut 0 bases from V and 0 bases from J; bases unmatched to any gene: 9. CDR3: CSARDIERGGPSTDTQYF. DNA for the CDR3: TGCAGTGCTAGAGATATCGAGCGGGGGGGCCCTAGCACAGATACGCAGTATTTT.

The sample holds a few counts of this clonotype. CDR3 in DNA: TGTGCCAGCAGTTTCATAGGACCGTCTCGCGAGGGCTACACCTTC. Protein sequence: CASSFIGPSREGYTF. V is TRBV12-3 or TRBV12-4 and J is TRBJ1-2; D is unclear. The CDR3 is made up of 15 amino acids. Trimming took off 3 bases at V and 8 bases at J, with 19 bases between the two ends.